A selection of T cell receptor beta chains follows, all from one sample in a study of patients and donors after allogeneic stem cell transplantation. One entry per CDR3 protein results from TCRdb running MiXCR on the RT-PCR reads. This sample has approximately 200,000 distinct CDR3 sequences, with around two fifths found just once. The sequenced sample consisted of blood, either unsorted or a sorted T cell fraction (not recorded which). These receptors were obtained from a human donor who was either an allogeneic HSCT recipient or a stem cell or donor lymphocyte infusion donor (not recorded which). It is not recorded whose cells these are; they may come from a transplant donor. Both conserved end residues are part of each CDR3. A D gene is named only where the DNA matches it firmly. Some rows have no size entry. The others give once, few or many, or a class for an expanded clone.

v_gene	j_gene	d_gene	abundance	CDR3aa	CDR3nt
TRBV12-3/TRBV12-4	TRBJ1-1	TRBD1	NA	CASSPLTGTPTEAFF	TGTGCCAGCAGCCCCTTGACAGGGACGCCCACTGAAGCTTTCTTT
TRBV7-3	TRBJ2-5	NA	NA	CASSLIPRLAYWGETQYF	TGTGCCAGCAGCTTAATTCCCCGGCTAGCTTACTGGGGGGAGACCCAGTACTTC
TRBV6-5	TRBJ1-2	NA	NA	CASSYSTHYGYTF	TGTGCCAGCAGTTACTCGACGCACTATGGCTACACCTTC
TRBV7-3	TRBJ2-3	NA	few	CASSFGLGTDTQYF	TGTGCCAGCAGCTTTGGGCTAGGCACAGATACGCAGTATTTT
TRBV27	TRBJ2-5	NA	NA	CASSPLGQGETQYF	TGTGCCAGCAGTCCCTTGGGGCAAGGGGAGACCCAGTACTTC
TRBV5-1	TRBJ2-1	TRBD2	NA	CASSLDGGSSPYNEQFF	TGCGCCAGCAGCTTGGATGGCGGGAGTTCACCATACAATGAGCAGTTCTTC
TRBV5-1	TRBJ1-4	TRBD1	few	CASSERGLGEKLFF	TGCGCCAGCAGCGAAAGGGGGCTCGGTGAAAAACTGTTTTTT
TRBV6-6	TRBJ2-3	NA	NA	CASEVAGEDTQYF	TGTGCCAGCGAGGTGGCAGGGGAAGATACGCAGTATTTT
TRBV29-1	TRBJ1-4	NA	NA	CSVDPSGLGEKLFF	TGCAGCGTTGATCCTTCAGGTCTAGGTGAAAAACTGTTTTTT
TRBV14	TRBJ1-2	NA	NA	CASSQDWRSNYGYTF	TGTGCCAGCAGCCAAGATTGGAGATCTAACTATGGCTACACCTTC
TRBV12-3/TRBV12-4	TRBJ1-2	TRBD1	few	CASSAGTGHRNYGYTF	TGTGCCAGCAGTGCTGGGACAGGGCATAGAAACTATGGCTACACCTTC
TRBV5-1	TRBJ1-1	NA	NA	CASSFGQGISLTEAFF	TGCGCCAGCAGCTTCGGGCAGGGAATATCTCTCACTGAAGCTTTCTTT
TRBV7-2	TRBJ2-1	NA	once	CASSLPSSYNEQFF	TGTGCCAGCAGCTTACCTAGCTCCTACAATGAGCAGTTCTTC
TRBV7-2	TRBJ2-5	TRBD2	NA	CASSFPVTSAQETQYF	TGTGCCAGCAGCTTCCCCGTAACTAGCGCCCAAGAGACCCAGTACTTC
TRBV5-1	TRBJ2-1	TRBD2	NA	CASSGGRGPYNEQFF	TGCGCCAGCAGCGGCGGGAGGGGCCCCTACAATGAGCAGTTCTTC
TRBV10-2	TRBJ1-4	NA	NA	CASKEWEKLFF	TGCGCCAGCAAAGAGTGGGAAAAACTGTTTTTT
TRBV12-3/TRBV12-4	TRBJ2-1	NA	few	CASGGGSYNEQFF	TGTGCCAGCGGGGGAGGTTCCTACAATGAGCAGTTCTTC
TRBV4-2	TRBJ2-4	TRBD2	NA	CASSRRTSENIQYF	TGTGCCAGCAGCCGAAGGACTAGCGAAAACATTCAGTACTTC
TRBV7-9	TRBJ1-3	NA	few	CASSLTGLSPPIYF	TGTGCCAGCAGTCTCACAGGACTTTCCCCCCCCATATATTTT
TRBV18	TRBJ1-6	NA	few	CASSLDLNSPLHF	TGTGCCAGCTCACTCGACCTTAATTCACCCCTCCACTTT
TRBV29-1	TRBJ1-1	NA	NA	CSVAGQSNTEAFF	TGCAGCGTTGCAGGGCAGTCGAACACTGAAGCTTTCTTT
TRBV14	TRBJ2-3	TRBD2	many	CASSQGLAADTQYF	TGTGCCAGCAGCCAAGGACTAGCGGCAGATACGCAGTATTTT
TRBV28	TRBJ1-3	NA	few	CASSLAAGGNTIYF	TGTGCCAGCAGTTTAGCAGCGGGCGGAAACACCATATATTTT
TRBV12-3/TRBV12-4	TRBJ2-1	TRBD2	NA	CASSSAGGGEQFF	TGTGCCAGCAGTTCCGCGGGAGGGGGTGAGCAGTTCTTC
TRBV7-2	TRBJ1-1	NA	once	CASSPPGLPTEAFF	TGTGCCAGCAGCCCCCCGGGTTTACCCACTGAAGCTTTCTTT
TRBV29-1	TRBJ2-6	TRBD1	NA	CSPSGQVSSGANVLTF	TGCAGCCCCTCCGGACAGGTGTCCTCTGGGGCCAACGTCCTGACTTTC
TRBV13	TRBJ2-1	NA	few	CASSLKIGSHNEQFF	TGTGCCAGCAGCTTAAAAATCGGCTCACACAATGAGCAGTTCTTC
TRBV4-1	TRBJ2-5	NA	NA	CASSQDQVSWGLDETQYF	TGCGCCAGCAGCCAAGATCAGGTCTCGTGGGGGCTCGACGAGACCCAGTACTTC
TRBV25-1	TRBJ2-5	NA	once	CASSEGDGRAGTQYF	TGTGCCAGCAGTGAGGGGGACGGTAGGGCAGGGACCCAGTACTTC
TRBV20-1	TRBJ2-1	NA	NA	CSARSTSYNEQFF	TGCAGTGCTAGATCCACTAGTTACAATGAGCAGTTCTTC
TRBV5-1	TRBJ1-1	NA	NA	CASSFWHNTEAFF	TGCGCCAGCAGCTTCTGGCACAACACTGAAGCTTTCTTT
TRBV6-5	TRBJ1-5	NA	NA	CATKLRPGDSNQPQHF	TGTGCCACCAAGTTACGACCTGGGGATAGCAATCAGCCCCAGCATTTT
TRBV20-1	TRBJ1-1	NA	NA	CSASLNTEAFF	TGCAGTGCTAGTTTGAACACTGAAGCTTTCTTT
TRBV5-1	TRBJ1-2	NA	NA	CASSETTANYGYTF	TGCGCCAGCAGCGAAACGACAGCTAACTATGGCTACACCTTC
TRBV30	TRBJ2-1	NA	NA	CAWSPGSEQFF	TGTGCCTGGAGCCCGGGATCCGAGCAGTTCTTC
TRBV6-5	TRBJ1-1	NA	few	CASSYDKEAFF	TGTGCCAGCAGTTACGATAAGGAAGCTTTCTTT
TRBV12-3/TRBV12-4	TRBJ1-2	TRBD1	NA	CASMTGLRYGYTF	TGTGCCAGCATGACAGGGTTGCGCTATGGCTACACCTTC
TRBV11-2	TRBJ1-2	NA	NA	CASSLDPGQDHSSGYTF	TGTGCCAGCAGCTTAGATCCCGGCCAGGATCACAGCAGCGGCTACACCTTC
TRBV5-1	TRBJ2-1	NA	NA	CASSYQDKWDNEQFF	TGCGCCAGCAGCTATCAAGACAAGTGGGACAATGAGCAGTTCTTC
TRBV18	TRBJ1-2	TRBD1	NA	CASSPGQGVSYGYTF	TGTGCCAGCTCACCTGGACAGGGAGTCAGCTATGGCTACACCTTC
TRBV5-1	TRBJ2-6	NA	few	CASSRDGNSGANVLTF	TGCGCCAGCAGCCGCGACGGGAACTCTGGGGCCAACGTCCTGACTTTC
TRBV20-1	TRBJ2-7	NA	NA	CSASRDRRLSYEQYF	TGCAGTGCGTCAAGGGACCGAAGACTCTCCTACGAGCAGTACTTC
TRBV5-1	TRBJ2-7	NA	many	CASSLAGQGNRDEQYF	TGCGCCAGCAGCTTGGCCGGGCAGGGGAATCGAGACGAGCAGTACTTC
TRBV6-5	TRBJ1-6	TRBD1	few	CANLGTGDSPLHF	TGTGCCAACCTGGGAACAGGGGATTCACCCCTCCACTTT
TRBV27	TRBJ1-5	NA	NA	CASSLSFVLGNQPQHF	TGTGCCAGCAGTTTATCTTTCGTCTTGGGGAATCAGCCCCAGCATTTT
TRBV29-1	TRBJ2-1	TRBD2	NA	CSVDPGLAGGTEQFF	TGCAGCGTTGACCCAGGACTAGCGGGAGGAACTGAGCAGTTCTTC
TRBV7-9	TRBJ2-7	TRBD2	NA	CASSFDREGHYEQYF	TGTGCCAGCAGCTTTGACCGGGAGGGCCACTACGAGCAGTACTTC
TRBV29-1	TRBJ2-7	NA	NA	CSVFSGSYEQYF	TGCAGCGTTTTTTCCGGTTCCTACGAGCAGTACTTC
TRBV4-1	TRBJ1-1	TRBD1	few	CASGSQGDTEAFF	TGCGCCAGCGGGTCTCAGGGGGACACTGAAGCTTTCTTT
TRBV7-8	TRBJ1-4	NA	few	CASSSDTGTFNEKLFF	TGTGCCAGCAGCTCGGACACCGGGACCTTTAATGAAAAACTGTTTTTT